The source of this T cell receptor (beta chain) is a study of T-cell memory formation after mild COVID-19. Findings and caveats of the study: Contracting clones from day 15 to 85 had balanced CD4/CD8; later expanders favoured CD4+. Specificity for SARS-CoV-2 was not confirmed among the second-wave clones peaking on day 37.

It was 5'RACE with constant-segment primers that produced the TCR alpha and TCR beta cDNA libraries, which carried sample barcodes and UMIs. In TCRdb, the 5' RACE reads were re-called with MiXCR into one record per CDR3 protein. The sample consists of under 600,000 distinct CDR3 sequences, about 20% of them appearing once. This clonotype was picked up a small number of times. Its target is not known. V was trimmed by 3 bases and J by 4 bases, leaving 10 bases between them. This CDR3 comprises 13 residues. The rearrangement links TRBV12-3 or TRBV12-4 to TRBJ2-7, with D maybe TRBD1 (5 bases). The sequencing sample was made of PBMCs or a T cell subset sorted from them (not recorded which). This receptor was identified in an adult woman who had mild COVID-19 (a few samples of this study predate the infection). Cell type and time point are not known. The CDR3 bases are TGTGCCAGCAGTTTTGACAGAAGGTACGAGCAGTACTTC. Translating gives CASSFDRRYEQYF.